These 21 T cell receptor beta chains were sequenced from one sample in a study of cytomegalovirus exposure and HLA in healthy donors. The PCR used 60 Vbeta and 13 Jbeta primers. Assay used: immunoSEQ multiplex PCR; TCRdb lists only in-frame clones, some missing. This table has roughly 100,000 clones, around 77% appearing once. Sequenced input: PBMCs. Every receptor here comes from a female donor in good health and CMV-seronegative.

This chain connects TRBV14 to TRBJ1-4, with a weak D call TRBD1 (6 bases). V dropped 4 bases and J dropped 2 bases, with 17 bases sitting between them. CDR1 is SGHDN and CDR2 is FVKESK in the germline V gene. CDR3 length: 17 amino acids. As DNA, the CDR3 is TGTGCCAGCAGCCCCCTTGGCAGGGGCGGGACTAATGAAAAACTGTTTTTT. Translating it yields CASSPLGRGGTNEKLFF.

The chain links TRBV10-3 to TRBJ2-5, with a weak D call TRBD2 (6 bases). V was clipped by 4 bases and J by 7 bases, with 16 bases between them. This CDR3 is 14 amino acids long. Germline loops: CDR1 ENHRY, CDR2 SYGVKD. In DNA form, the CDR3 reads TGTGCCATCAGTGCTCTTCCGGGAGAGGGGACCCAGTACTTC. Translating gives CAISALPGEGTQYF.

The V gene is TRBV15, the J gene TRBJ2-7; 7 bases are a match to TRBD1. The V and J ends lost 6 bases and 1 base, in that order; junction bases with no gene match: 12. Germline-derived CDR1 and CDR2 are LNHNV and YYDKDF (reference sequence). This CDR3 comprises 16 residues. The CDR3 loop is CATSNLAGQASYEQYF. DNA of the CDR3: TGTGCCACCAGTAACCTGGCCGGACAGGCTTCCTACGAGCAGTACTTC.

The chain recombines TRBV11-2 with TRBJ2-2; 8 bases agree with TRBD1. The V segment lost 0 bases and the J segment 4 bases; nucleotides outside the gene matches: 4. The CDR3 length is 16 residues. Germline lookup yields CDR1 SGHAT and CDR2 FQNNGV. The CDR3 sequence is CASSLEGQAATGELFF. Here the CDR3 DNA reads TGTGCCAGCAGCTTAGAGGGACAGGCCGCCACCGGGGAGCTGTTTTTT.

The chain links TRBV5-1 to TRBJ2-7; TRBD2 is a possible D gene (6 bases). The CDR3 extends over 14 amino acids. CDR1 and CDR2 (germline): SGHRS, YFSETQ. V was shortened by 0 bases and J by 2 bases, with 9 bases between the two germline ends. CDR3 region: CASSLVAGTYEQYF. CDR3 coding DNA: TGCGCCAGCAGCTTGGTGGCGGGAACCTACGAGCAGTACTTC.

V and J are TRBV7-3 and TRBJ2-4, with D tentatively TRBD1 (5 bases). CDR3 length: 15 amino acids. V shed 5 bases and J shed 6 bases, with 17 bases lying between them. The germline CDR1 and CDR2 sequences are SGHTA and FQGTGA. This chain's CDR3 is CASSTTGTPGNIQYF. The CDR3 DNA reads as TGTGCCAGCAGCACTACAGGAACCCCGGGAAACATTCAGTACTTC.

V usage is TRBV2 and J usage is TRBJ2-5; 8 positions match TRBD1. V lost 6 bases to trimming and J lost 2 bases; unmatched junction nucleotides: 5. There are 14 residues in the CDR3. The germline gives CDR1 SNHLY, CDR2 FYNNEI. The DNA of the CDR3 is TGTGCCAGCAGCCGGGACAGGTCACAAGAGACCCAGTACTTC. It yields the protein CASSRDRSQETQYF.

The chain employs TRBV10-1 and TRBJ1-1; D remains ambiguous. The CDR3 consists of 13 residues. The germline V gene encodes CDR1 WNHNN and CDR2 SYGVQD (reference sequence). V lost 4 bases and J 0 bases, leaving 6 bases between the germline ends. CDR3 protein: CASSADLNTEAFF. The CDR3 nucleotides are TGCGCCAGCAGTGCAGATCTGAACACTGAAGCTTTCTTT.

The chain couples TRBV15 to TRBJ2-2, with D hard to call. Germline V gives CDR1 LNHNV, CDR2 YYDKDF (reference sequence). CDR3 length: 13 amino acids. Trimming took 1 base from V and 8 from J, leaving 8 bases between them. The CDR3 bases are TGTGCCACCAGCAGAGGAGGATTTGGGGAGCTGTTTTTT. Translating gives CATSRGGFGELFF. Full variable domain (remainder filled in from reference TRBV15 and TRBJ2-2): DAMVIQNPRYQVTQFGKPVTLSCSQTLNHNVMYWYQQKSSQAPKLLFHYYDKDFNNEADTPDNFQSRRPNTSFCFLDIRSPGLGDTAMYLCATSRGGFGELFFGEGSRLTVL.

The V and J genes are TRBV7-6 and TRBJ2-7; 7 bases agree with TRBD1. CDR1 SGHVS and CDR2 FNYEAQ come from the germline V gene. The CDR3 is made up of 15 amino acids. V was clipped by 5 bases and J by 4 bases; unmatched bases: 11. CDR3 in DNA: TGTGCCAGCAGCGCCTTGGCAGGGGGAGTATACGAGCAGTACTTC. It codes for CASSALAGGVYEQYF.

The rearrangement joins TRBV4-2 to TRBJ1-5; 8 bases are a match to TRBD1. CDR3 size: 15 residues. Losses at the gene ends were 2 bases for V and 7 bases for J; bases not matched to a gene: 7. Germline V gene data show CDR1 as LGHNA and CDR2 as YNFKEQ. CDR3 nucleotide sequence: TGTGCCAGCAGCCAAACCACGACAGGGGCGCAGCCCCAGCATTTT. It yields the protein CASSQTTTGAQPQHF.

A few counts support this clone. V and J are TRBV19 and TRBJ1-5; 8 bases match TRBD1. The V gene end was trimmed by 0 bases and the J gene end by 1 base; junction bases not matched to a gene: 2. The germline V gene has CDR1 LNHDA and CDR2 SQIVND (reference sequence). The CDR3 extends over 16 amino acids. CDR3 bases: TGTGCCAGTAGTATAGATGGGGACAGGAGCAATCAGCCCCAGCATTTT. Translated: CASSIDGDRSNQPQHF.

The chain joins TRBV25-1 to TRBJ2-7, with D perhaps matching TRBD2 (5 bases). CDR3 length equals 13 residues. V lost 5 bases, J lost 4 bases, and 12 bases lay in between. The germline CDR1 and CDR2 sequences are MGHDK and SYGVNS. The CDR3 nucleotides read TGTGCCAGCAGTCTTCCGTCGGGGTACGAGCAGTACTTC. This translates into CASSLPSGYEQYF.

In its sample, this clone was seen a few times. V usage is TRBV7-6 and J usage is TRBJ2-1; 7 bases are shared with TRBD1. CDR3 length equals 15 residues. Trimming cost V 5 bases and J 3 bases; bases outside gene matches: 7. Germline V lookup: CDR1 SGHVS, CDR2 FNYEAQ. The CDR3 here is CASSVPGQLYNEQFF. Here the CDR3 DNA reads TGTGCCAGCAGCGTTCCGGGACAGCTCTACAATGAGCAGTTCTTC.

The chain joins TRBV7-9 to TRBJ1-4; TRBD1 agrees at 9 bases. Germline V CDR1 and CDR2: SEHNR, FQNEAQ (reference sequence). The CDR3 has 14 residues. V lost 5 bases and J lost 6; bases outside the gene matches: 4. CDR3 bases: TGTGCCAGCAGCCCGGGACAGGGAGATGAAAAACTGTTTTTT. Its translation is CASSPGQGDEKLFF. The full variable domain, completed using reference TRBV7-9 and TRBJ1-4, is DTGVSQNPRHKITKRGQNVTFRCDPISEHNRLYWYRQTLGQGPEFLTYFQNEAQLEKSRLLSDRFSAERPKGSFSTLEIQRTEQGDSAMYLCASSPGQGDEKLFFGSGTQLSVL.

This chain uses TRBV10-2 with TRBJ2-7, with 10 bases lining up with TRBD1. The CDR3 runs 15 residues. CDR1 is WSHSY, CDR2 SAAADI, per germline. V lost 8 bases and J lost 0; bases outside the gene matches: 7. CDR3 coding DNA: TGCGCCAGCGCTAAGGGACAGGGGTACTCCTACGAGCAGTACTTC. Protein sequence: CASAKGQGYSYEQYF.

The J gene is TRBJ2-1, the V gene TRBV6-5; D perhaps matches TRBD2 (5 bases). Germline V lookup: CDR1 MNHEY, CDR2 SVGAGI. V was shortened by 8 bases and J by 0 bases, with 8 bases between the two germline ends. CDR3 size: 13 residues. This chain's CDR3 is CASQTSSYNEQFF. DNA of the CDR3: TGTGCCAGCCAAACTAGCTCCTACAATGAGCAGTTCTTC.

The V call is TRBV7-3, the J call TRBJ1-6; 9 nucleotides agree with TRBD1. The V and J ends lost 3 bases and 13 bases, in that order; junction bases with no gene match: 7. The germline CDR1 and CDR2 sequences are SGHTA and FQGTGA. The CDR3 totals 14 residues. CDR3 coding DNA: TGTGCCAGCAGCTTGAGGACAGGGGAGGGCCCCCTCCACTTT. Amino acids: CASSLRTGEGPLHF.

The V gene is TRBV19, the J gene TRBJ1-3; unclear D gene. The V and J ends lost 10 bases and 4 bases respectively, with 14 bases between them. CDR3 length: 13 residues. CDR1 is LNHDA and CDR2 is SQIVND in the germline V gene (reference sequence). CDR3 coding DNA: TGTGCCACCGCGGAGGGTAACGGAAACACCATATATTTT. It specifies CATAEGNGNTIYF. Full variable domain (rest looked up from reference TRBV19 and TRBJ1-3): DGGITQSPKYLFRKEGQNVTLSCEQNLNHDAMYWYRQDPGQGLRLIYYSQIVNDFQKGDIAEGYSVSREKKESFPLTVTSAQKNPTAFYLCATAEGNGNTIYFGEGSWLTVV.

DNA for the CDR3: TGTGCCAGCAGCTCCCCGGACAGGACCGGGGAGCTGTTTTTT. It codes for CASSSPDRTGELFF. This rearrangement joins TRBV11-3 to TRBJ2-2, with 7 bases aligning to TRBD1. V gave up 4 bases and J gave up 5 bases; unmatched junction bases: 4. CDR3 length: 14 amino acids. Germline CDR1 reads SGHNT; CDR2 reads YENEEA.

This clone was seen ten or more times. For the CDR3, the DNA is TGTGCCAGCAGCGCTCAAGGAGGCAACCTTGGGGAGCAGTTCTTC. Its translation is CASSAQGGNLGEQFF. The V call is TRBV21-1, the J call TRBJ2-1; the table assigns TRBD2, which was not confirmed against the DNA. TRBV21-1 is classified as a pseudogene. There are 15 residues in the CDR3.